This T cell receptor beta chain was recorded in a study of blood T cell repertoires in COVID-19 (dated by TCRdb to 2019 to 2021). About the full investigation: Samples covering the acute and convalescent phases of COVID-19 were provided by collaborators in the United States, Italy and Spain. The material from the prospective study consisted of cDNA or gDNA derived from T cells, B-cell-depleted T cells, or PBMCs. Deeply sampled blood TCRbeta repertoires from subjects exposed to, actively infected with, or recovered from COVID-19 were included in the dataset. The repertoires were released in a freely available public database meant as a resource for research on the immune response to SARS-CoV-2. The samples were drawn from two sources: the first 160 participants of the ongoing ImmuneRACE study, and fewer than 1,500 subjects contributed by 6 global collaborators. A de-identified subject ID, COVID-19 status, age in years and sex were almost always included in the sample metadata. Where HLA class I and class II types were available, the types were taken from metadata supplied by the sample provider, not from assay-based typing.

TCRbeta CDR3 regions were amplified from genomic DNA using the immunoSEQ Assay, a bias-controlled multiplex PCR. The authors processed their data as follows. The number of nucleated cells in each sample was estimated from the amplification of reference gene primers within the assay. To quantify the absolute abundance of each unique TCRbeta CDR3 rearrangement, sequence reads were collapsed and filtered. For each sample, productive Simpson clonality was calculated as the square root of Simpson's diversity index across productive rearrangements. TCRdb retrieved this table from immuneACCESS and kept in-frame rearrangements only. Not all clones are present; in checked studies, unresolved V genes account for under half, and no reason is known for the remainder. V, J and clone size are taken as reported in that table, and D and trimming were inferred from the DNA itself. The sample has fewer than 250,000 clones on record, around 84% of them singletons. Approximately 10% of the sample is taken by the ten largest.

A distance of 9 bases separates the germline ends of V and J, which lose 3 bases and 2 bases respectively. The germline V gene specifies SGHTS as CDR1 and YDEGEE as CDR2. The CDR3 contains 15 residues, cysteine and phenylalanine counted. Kept here is only the CDR3 DNA, which spans 45 bases and is read in frame from base 1. This clone was detected only once. Its antigen is not yet known. Base qualities are not at hand, and no much larger clone is one base apart. The paper as a whole reports these results and caveats: The amount of clinical and demographic metadata varied by source and participant and was provided uncurated.

At one collaborating source in Seattle, patients were enrolled during active infection and were followed longitudinally through the course of disease. Each collaborating institution followed its own protocols to collect whole blood in K2EDTA tubes. For TCRbeta analysis, collaborators shipped samples as frozen whole blood, isolated PBMCs, or DNA extracted from either of those sample types. The sequencing sample was made of peripheral blood. This TCR was sampled from a man in his fifties or sixties with COVID-19, enrolled during active disease. The chain is made from TRBV5-8 and TRBJ2-6; a confident D gene designation cannot be given. The nucleotide sequence is TGTGCCAGCAGCTCGGGTGCTGCTGGGGCCAACGTCCTGACTTTC. It translates as CASSSGAAGANVLTF. Where the CDR3 stops, the reference TRBV5-8 and TRBJ2-6 genes take over; the full variable domain is EAGVTQSPTHLIKTRGQQATLRCSPISGHTSVYWYQQALGLGLQFLLWYDEGEERNRGNFPPRFSGRQFPNYSSELNVNALELEDSALYLCASSSGAAGANVLTFGAGSRLTVL.